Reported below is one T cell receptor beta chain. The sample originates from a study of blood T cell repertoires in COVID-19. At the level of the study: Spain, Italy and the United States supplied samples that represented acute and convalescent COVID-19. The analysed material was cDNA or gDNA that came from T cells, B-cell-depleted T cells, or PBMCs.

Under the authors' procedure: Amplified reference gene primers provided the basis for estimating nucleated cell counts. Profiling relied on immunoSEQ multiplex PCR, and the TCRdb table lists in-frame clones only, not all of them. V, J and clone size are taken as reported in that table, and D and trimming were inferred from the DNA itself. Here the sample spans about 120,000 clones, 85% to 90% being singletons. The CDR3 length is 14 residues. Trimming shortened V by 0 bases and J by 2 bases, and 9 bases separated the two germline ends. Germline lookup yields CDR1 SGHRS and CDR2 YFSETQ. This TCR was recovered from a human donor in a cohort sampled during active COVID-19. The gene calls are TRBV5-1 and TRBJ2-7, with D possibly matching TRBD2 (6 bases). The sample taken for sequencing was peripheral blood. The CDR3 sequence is CASSLDGRTYEQYF. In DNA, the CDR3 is TGCGCCAGCAGCTTGGACGGGAGAACCTACGAGCAGTACTTC.